This T cell receptor (beta chain) was found in a study of T cell repertoires in cytomegalovirus infection. Study summary: Public signatures in TCR beta pointed to CMV infection and matching HLA type. Whole-study results and caveats: Summed frequency of public TCR beta families distinguished CMV carriers with the relevant HLA.

About this clonotype: No antigen is known for it.

V shed 6 bases and J shed 2 bases, with 7 bases lying between them. Looked up from germline, CDR1 is MGHDK and CDR2 is SYGVNS. The CDR3 totals 13 residues. MiXCR, applied by TCRdb to the reads, yields one record per CDR3 protein. The table has approximately 500,000 distinct CDR3 sequences, around 30% seen once. This specimen consisted of cultured PBMCs, obtained from culture after CMV antigen stimulation. The origin of this receptor is a human donor in good health (CMV status not recorded). Some clones in this sample may be carry-over from other donors' samples. This rearrangement joins TRBV25-1 to TRBJ2-2; the D is unclear. In nucleotides, the CDR3 is TGTGCCAGCAGCGAAAAAAACACCGGGGAGCTGTTTTTT. Its translation: CASSEKNTGELFF.